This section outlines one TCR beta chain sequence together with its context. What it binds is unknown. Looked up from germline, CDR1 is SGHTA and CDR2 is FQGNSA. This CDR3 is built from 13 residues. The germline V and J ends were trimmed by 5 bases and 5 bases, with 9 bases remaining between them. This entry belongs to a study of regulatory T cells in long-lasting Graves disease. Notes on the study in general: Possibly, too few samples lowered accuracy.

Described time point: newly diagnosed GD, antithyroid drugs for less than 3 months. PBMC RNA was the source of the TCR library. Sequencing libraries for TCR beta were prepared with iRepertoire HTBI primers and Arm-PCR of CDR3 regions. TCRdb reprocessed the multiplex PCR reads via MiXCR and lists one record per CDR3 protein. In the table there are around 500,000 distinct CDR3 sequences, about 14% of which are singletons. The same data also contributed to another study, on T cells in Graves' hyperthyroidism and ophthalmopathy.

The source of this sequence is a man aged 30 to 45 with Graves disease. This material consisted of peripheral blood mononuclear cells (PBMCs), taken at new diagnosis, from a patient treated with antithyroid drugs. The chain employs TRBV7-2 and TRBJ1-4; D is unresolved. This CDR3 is CASSPVRNEKLFF. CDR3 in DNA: TGTGCCAGCAGCCCCGTTCGCAATGAAAAACTGTTTTTT.